The T cell receptor (beta chain) described here comes from a study of blood T cell repertoires in COVID-19. Overall study: Samples taken during acute and convalescent COVID-19 were collected in the United States, Italy and Spain. From T cells, B-cell-depleted T cells, or PBMCs came the material, which was cDNA or gDNA.

Germline CDR1 reads SGHTA; CDR2 reads FQGNSA. Trimming took off 5 bases at V and 2 bases at J, with 10 bases between the two ends. The CDR3 has 13 amino acids. In the study's own analysis: The assay estimated nucleated cells by amplifying reference gene primers. Sequencing was performed with immunoSEQ multiplex PCR; in TCRdb, only in-frame clones are kept and a portion is missing. The V and J calls and clone size come from that table; D and trimming were worked out from the DNA. The table includes 43,000 or so clones, around nine tenths detected once. The receptor was derived from a man in his sixties with active or convalescent COVID-19. Material for sequencing was peripheral blood. This rearrangement joins TRBV7-2 to TRBJ2-7; TRBD1 might be the D (6 bases). The CDR3 region is CASSHGQTYEQYF. The CDR3 nucleotides read TGTGCCAGCAGCCACGGACAGACCTACGAGCAGTACTTC.